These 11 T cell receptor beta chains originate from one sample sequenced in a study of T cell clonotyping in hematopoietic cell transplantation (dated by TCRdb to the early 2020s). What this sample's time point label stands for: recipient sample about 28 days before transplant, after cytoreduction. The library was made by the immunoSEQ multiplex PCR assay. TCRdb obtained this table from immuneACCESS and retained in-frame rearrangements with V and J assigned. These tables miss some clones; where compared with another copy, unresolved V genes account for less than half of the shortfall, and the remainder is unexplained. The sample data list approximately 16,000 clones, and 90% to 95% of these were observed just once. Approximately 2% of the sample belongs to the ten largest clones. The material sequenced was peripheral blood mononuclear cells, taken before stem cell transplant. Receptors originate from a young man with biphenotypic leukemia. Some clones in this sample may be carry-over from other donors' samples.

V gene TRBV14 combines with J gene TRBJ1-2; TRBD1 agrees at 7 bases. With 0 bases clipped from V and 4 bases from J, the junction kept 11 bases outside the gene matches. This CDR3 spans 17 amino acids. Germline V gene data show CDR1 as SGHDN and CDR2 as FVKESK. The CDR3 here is CASSQDTFGTAIYGYTF. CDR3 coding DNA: TGTGCCAGCAGCCAAGATACGTTCGGGACAGCAATCTATGGCTACACCTTC.

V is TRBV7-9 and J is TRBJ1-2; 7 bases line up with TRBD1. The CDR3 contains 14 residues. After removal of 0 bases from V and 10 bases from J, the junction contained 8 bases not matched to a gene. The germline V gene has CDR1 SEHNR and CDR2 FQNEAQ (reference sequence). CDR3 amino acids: CASSLAGQPLAYTF. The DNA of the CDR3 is TGTGCCAGCAGCTTAGCGGGACAGCCCCTAGCCTACACCTTC. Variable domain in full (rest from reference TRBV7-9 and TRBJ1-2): DTGVSQNPRHKITKRGQNVTFRCDPISEHNRLYWYRQTLGQGPEFLTYFQNEAQLEKSRLLSDRFSAERPKGSFSTLEIQRTEQGDSAMYLCASSLAGQPLAYTFGSGTRLTVV.

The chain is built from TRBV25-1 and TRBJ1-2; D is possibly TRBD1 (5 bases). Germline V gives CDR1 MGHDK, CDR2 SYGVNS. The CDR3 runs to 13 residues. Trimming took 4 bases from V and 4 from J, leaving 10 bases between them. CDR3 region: CASSGGGGYGYTF. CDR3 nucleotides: TGTGCCAGCAGTGGGGGCGGGGGCTATGGCTACACCTTC.

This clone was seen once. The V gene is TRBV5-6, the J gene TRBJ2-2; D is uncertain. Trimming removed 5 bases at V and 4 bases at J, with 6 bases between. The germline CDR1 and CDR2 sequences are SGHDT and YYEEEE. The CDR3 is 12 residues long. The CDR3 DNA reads TGTGCCAGCAGTTTTACCACCGGGGAGCTGTTTTTT. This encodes CASSFTTGELFF.

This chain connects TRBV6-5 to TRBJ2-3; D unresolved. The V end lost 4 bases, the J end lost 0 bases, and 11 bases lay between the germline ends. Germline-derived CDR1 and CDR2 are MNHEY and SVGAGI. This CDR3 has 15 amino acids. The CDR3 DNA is TGTGCCAGCAGTTCGACGGATTCTAGCACAGATACGCAGTATTTT. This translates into CASSSTDSSTDTQYF.

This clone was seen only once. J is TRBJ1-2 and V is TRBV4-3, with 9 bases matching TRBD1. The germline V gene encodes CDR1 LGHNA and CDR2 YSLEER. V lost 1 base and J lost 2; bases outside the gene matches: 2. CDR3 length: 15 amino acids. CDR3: CASSQGTGANYGYTF. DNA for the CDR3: TGCGCCAGCAGCCAAGGGACAGGGGCCAACTATGGCTACACCTTC.

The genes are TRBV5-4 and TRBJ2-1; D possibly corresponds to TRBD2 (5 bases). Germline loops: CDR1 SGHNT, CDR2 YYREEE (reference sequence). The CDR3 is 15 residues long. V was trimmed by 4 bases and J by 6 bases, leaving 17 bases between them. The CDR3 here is CASSEWWASFNEQFF. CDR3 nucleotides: TGTGCCAGCAGCGAATGGTGGGCTAGCTTCAATGAGCAGTTCTTC. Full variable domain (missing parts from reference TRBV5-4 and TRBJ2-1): ETGVTQSPTHLIKTRGQQVTLRCSSQSGHNTVSWYQQALGQGPQFIFQYYREEENGRGNFPPRFSGLQFPNYSSELNVNALELDDSALYLCASSEWWASFNEQFFGPGTRLTVL.

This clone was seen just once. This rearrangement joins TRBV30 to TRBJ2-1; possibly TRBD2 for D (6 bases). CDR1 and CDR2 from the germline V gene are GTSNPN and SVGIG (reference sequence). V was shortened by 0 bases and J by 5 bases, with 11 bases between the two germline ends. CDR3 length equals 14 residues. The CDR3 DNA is TGTGCCTGGAGTGTATGGTGGGGGGACAATGAGCAGTTCTTC. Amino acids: CAWSVWWGDNEQFF.

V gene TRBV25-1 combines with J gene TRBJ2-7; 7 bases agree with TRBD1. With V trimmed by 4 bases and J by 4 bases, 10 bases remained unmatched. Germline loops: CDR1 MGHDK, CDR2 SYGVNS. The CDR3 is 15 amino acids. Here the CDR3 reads CASSVTGAARYEQYF. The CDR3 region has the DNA TGTGCCAGCAGTGTAACAGGGGCAGCTCGTTACGAGCAGTACTTC.

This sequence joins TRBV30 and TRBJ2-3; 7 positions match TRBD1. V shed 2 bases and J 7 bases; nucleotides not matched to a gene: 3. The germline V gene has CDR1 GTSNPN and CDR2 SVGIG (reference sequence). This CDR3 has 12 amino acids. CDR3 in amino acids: CAWSTGVNTQYF. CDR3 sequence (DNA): TGTGCCTGGAGTACAGGGGTGAATACGCAGTATTTT.

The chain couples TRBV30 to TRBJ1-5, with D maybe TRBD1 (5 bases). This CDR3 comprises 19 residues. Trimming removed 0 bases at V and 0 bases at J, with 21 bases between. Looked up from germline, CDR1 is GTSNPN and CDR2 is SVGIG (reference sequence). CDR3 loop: CAWSVHKGLGAFSNQPQHF. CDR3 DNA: TGTGCCTGGAGTGTCCATAAAGGTTTAGGGGCCTTTAGCAATCAGCCCCAGCATTTT.